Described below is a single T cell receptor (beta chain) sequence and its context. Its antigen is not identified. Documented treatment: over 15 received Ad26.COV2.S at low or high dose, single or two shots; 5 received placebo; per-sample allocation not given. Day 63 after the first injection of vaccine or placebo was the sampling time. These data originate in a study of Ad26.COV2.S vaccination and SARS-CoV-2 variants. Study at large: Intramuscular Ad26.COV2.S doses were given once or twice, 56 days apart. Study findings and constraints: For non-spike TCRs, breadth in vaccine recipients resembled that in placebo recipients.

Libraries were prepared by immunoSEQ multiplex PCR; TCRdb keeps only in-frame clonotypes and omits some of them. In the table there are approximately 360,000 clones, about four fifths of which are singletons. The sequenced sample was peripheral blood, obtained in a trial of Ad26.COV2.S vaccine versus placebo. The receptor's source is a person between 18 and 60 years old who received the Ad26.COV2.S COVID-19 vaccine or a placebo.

In nucleotides, the CDR3 is TGTGCCAGCAGCTCCCGGTCGGACTCGGGTTGGTTTACCGGGGAGCTGTTTTTT. It specifies CASSSRSDSGWFTGELFF. The chain joins TRBV13 to TRBJ2-2, with D possibly matching TRBD2 (5 bases). V dropped 4 bases and J dropped 5 bases, with 23 bases sitting between them. The CDR3 totals 18 residues. CDR1 and CDR2 from the germline V gene are PRHDT and FYEKMQ (reference sequence).